Given below is one T cell receptor (beta chain) in context. The antigen is unknown. The sample belongs to a study of blood T cells in healthy people across ages. The study, taken as a whole, reports: One million T cells yielded diversity estimates that were considered underestimates.

The use of a sample-barcoded 5' primer and a J-beta primer mix characterized a second PCR of about 6 to 11 cycles. Unique molecular identifiers of 12 random nucleotides labeled each cDNA. TCRdb reprocessed the 5' RACE reads via MiXCR and lists one record per CDR3 protein. The sample yields approximately 810,000 distinct CDR3 sequences, around 36% seen once. V dropped 4 bases and J dropped 4; count of bases not matched to a gene: 4. Germline CDR1 SGHRS, CDR2 YFSETQ. The CDR3 covers 13 residues. This receptor was taken from a man younger than 35 in good health. Sequenced material: blood. This chain connects TRBV5-1 to TRBJ1-2, with 7 bases that match TRBD1. CDR3 DNA sequence: TGCGCCAGCAGCGCGACAGGGATCTATGGCTACACCTTC. Protein sequence: CASSATGIYGYTF.